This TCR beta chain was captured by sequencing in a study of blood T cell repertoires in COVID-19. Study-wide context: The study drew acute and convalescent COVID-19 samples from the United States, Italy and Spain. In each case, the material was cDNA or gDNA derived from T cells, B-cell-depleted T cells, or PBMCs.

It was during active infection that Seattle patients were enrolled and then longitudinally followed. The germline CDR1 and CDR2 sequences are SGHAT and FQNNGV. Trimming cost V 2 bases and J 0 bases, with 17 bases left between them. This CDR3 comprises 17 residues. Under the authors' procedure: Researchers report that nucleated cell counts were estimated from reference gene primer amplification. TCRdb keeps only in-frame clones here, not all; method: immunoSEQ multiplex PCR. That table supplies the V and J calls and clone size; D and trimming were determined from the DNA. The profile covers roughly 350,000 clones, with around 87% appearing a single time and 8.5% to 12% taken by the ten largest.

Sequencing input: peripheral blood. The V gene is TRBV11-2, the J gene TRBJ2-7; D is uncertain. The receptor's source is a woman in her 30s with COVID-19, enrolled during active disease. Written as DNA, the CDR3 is TGTGCCAGCAGCTTAATAGCTTCCGCGCCGAGCTCCTACGAGCAGTACTTC. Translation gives CASSLIASAPSSYEQYF. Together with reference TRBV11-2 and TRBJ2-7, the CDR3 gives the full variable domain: EAGVAQSPRYKIIEKRQSVAFWCNPISGHATLYWYQQILGQGPKLLIQFQNNGVVDDSQLPKDRFSAERLKGVDSTLKIQPAKLEDSAVYLCASSLIASAPSSYEQYFGPGTRLTVT.